This T cell receptor beta chain emerged from a study of cytomegalovirus exposure and HLA in healthy donors. The overall study: As released early, the data held 65 million to 90 million unique TCRs from HLA-typed donors.

Turning to this clone: As yet, its antigen is unknown.

Study findings and constraints: Across donors, presence/absence analyses took sequencing depth to be roughly uniform.

In the PCR, 60 Vbeta and 13 Jbeta primers were used. The data were produced by immunoSEQ multiplex PCR, yet TCRdb's version contains in-frame clones alone and is incomplete. The table has under 200,000 clones, 9.5% to 15% seen once. V gave up 3 bases and J gave up 0 bases; unmatched junction bases: 9. Looked up from germline, CDR1 is SGHTS and CDR2 is YDEGEE. This CDR3 is 17 amino acids long. The sequenced sample consisted of PBMCs. The chain uses TRBV5-8 and TRBJ2-4; TRBD2 matches at 7 bases. The TCR was taken from a man aged 50 or older in good health and CMV-seropositive. DNA of the CDR3: TGTGCCAGCAGCTCGTACCCGGGAGGACTAGCCAAAAACATTCAGTACTTC. Translated: CASSSYPGGLAKNIQYF.